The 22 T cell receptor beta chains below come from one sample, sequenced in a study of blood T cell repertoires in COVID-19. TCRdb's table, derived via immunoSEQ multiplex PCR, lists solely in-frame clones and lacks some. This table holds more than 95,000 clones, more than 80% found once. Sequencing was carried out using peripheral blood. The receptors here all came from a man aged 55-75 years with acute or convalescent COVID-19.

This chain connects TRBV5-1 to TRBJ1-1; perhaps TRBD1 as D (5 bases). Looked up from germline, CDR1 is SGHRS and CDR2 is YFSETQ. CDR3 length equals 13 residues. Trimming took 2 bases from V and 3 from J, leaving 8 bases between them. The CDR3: CASSLIQDTEAFF. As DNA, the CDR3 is TGCGCCAGCAGCTTAATACAGGACACTGAAGCTTTCTTT.

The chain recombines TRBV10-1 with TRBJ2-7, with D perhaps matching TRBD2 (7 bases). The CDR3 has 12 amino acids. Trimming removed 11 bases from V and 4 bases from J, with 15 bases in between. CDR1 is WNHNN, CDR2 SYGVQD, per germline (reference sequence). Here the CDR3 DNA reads TGCGCCCCCGGCGGGGGCCGGTACGAGCAGTACGTC. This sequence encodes CAPGGGRYEQYV.

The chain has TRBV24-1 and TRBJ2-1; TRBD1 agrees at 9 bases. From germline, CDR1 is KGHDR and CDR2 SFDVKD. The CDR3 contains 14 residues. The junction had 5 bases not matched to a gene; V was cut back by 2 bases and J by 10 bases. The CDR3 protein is CATSDWDRVGEQFF. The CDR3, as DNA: TGTGCCACCAGTGATTGGGACAGGGTTGGGGAGCAGTTCTTC.

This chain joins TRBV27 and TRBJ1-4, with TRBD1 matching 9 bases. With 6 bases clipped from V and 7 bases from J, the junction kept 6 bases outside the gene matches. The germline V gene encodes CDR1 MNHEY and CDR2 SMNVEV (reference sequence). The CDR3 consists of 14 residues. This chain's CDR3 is CASRAGQGFEKLFF. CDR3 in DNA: TGTGCCAGCAGGGCGGGACAGGGTTTTGAAAAACTGTTTTTT.

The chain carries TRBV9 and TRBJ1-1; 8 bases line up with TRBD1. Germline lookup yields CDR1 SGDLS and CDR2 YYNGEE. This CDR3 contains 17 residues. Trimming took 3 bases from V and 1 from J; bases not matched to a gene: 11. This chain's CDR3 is CASSAGDRTKANTEAFF. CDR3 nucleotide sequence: TGTGCCAGCAGCGCGGGGGACAGGACCAAAGCGAACACTGAAGCTTTCTTT. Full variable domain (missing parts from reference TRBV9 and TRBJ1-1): DSGVTQTPKHLITATGQRVTLRCSPRSGDLSVYWYQQSLDQGLQFLIQYYNGEERAKGNILERFSAQQFPDLHSELNLSSLELGDSALYFCASSAGDRTKANTEAFFGQGTRLTVV.

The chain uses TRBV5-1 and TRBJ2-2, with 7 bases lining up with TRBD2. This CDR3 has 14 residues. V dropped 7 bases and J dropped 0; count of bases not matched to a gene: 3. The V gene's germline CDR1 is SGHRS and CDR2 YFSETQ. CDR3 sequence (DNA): TGCGCCAGCCGGGAGGTCCCGAACACCGGGGAGCTGTTTTTT. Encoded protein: CASREVPNTGELFF.

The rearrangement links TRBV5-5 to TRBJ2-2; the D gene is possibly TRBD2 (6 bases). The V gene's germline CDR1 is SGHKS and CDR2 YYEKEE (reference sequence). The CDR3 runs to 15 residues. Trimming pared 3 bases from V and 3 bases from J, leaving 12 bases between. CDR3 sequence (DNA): TGTGCCAGCAGCTCCGGGACTGGTTACACCGGGGAGCTGTTTTTT. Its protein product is CASSSGTGYTGELFF.

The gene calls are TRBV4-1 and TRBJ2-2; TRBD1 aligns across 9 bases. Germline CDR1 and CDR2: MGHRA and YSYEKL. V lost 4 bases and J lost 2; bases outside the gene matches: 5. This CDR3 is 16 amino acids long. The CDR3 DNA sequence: TGCGCCAGCAGCCCGCGGGGACAGGGAAACACCGGGGAGCTGTTTTTT. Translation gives CASSPRGQGNTGELFF.

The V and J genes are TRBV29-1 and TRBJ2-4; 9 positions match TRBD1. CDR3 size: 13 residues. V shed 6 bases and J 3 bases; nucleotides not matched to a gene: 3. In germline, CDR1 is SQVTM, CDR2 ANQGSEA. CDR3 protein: CSVTGGGKNIQYF. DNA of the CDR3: TGCAGCGTGACAGGGGGAGGCAAAAACATTCAGTACTTC.

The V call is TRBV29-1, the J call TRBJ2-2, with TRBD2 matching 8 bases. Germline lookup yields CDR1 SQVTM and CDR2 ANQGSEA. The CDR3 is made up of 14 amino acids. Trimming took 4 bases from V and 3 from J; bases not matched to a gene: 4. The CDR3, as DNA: TGCAGCGTTGGCCAGCGGGAGTACACCGGGGAGCTGTTTTTT. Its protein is CSVGQREYTGELFF.

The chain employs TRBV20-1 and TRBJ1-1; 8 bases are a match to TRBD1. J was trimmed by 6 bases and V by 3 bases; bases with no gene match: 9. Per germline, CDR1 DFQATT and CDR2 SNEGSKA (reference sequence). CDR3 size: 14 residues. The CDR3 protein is CSASYAGGASEAFF. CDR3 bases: TGCAGTGCTAGTTATGCAGGGGGCGCGTCTGAAGCTTTCTTT.

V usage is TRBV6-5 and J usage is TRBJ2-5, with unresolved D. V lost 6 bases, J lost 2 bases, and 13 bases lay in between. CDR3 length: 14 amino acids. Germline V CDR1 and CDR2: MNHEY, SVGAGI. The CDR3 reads CASSLWAWQETQYF. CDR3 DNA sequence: TGTGCCAGCAGCCTGTGGGCGTGGCAAGAGACCCAGTACTTC.

The CDR3 region is CASSLLPGGAGGADTQYF. CDR3 nucleotides: TGTGCCAGCAGCTTACTACCTGGCGGCGCGGGAGGCGCAGATACGCAGTATTTT. J is TRBJ2-3 and V is TRBV11-2, with TRBD2 matching over 8 bases. The CDR3 is 18 residues long. With V trimmed by 2 bases and J by 4 bases, 14 bases remained unmatched. The germline V gene has CDR1 SGHAT and CDR2 FQNNGV. Supplemented by reference TRBV11-2 and TRBJ2-3, the full variable domain reads EAGVAQSPRYKIIEKRQSVAFWCNPISGHATLYWYQQILGQGPKLLIQFQNNGVVDDSQLPKDRFSAERLKGVDSTLKIQPAKLEDSAVYLCASSLLPGGAGGADTQYFGPGTRLTVL.

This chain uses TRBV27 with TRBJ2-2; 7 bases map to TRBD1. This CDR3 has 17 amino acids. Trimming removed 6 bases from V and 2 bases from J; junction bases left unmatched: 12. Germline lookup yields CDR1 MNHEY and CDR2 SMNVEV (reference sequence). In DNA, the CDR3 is TGTGCCAGCAGCCCTATTAAGGGGGCCTACAACACCGGGGAGCTGTTTTTT. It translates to CASSPIKGAYNTGELFF.

The CDR3: CASSVLTGNYGYTF. In nucleotides, the CDR3 is TGTGCCAGCAGTGTTCTGACAGGAAACTATGGCTACACCTTC. The chain couples TRBV2 to TRBJ1-2, with a weak D call TRBD1 (6 bases). The V end was cut by 4 bases, the J end by 2 bases, with 11 bases between. Per germline, CDR1 SNHLY and CDR2 FYNNEI. The CDR3 contains 14 residues.

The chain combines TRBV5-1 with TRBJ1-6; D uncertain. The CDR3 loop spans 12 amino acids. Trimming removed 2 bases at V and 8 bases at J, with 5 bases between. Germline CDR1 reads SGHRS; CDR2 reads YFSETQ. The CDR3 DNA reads TGCGCCAGCAGCTTCCCCGATTCACCCCTCCACTTT. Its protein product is CASSFPDSPLHF.

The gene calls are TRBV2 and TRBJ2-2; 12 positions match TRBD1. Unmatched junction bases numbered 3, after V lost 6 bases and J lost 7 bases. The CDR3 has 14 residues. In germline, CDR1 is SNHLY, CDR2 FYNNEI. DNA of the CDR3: TGTGCCAGCAGGGGACAGGGGGCTGACGGGGAGCTGTTTTTT. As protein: CASRGQGADGELFF.

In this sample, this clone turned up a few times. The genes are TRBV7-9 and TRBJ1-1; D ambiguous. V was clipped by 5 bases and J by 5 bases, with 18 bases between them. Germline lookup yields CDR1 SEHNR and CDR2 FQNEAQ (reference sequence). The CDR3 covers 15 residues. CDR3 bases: TGTGCCAGCAGCCCCTCTGGCGCCGAGGGAACTGAAGCTTTCTTT. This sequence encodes CASSPSGAEGTEAFF.

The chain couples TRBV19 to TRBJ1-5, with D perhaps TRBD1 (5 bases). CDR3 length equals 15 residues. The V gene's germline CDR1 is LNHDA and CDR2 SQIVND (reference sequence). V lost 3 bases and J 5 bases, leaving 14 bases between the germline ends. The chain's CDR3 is CASSMRIPGDQPQHF. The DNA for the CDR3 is TGTGCCAGTAGTATGAGGATCCCGGGGGATCAGCCCCAGCATTTT.

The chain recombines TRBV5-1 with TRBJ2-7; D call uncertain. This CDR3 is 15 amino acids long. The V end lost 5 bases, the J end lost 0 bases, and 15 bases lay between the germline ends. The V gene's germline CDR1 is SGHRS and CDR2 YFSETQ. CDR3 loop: CASSSGFLSSYEQYF. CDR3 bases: TGCGCCAGCAGTTCAGGTTTTTTGAGCTCCTACGAGCAGTACTTC.

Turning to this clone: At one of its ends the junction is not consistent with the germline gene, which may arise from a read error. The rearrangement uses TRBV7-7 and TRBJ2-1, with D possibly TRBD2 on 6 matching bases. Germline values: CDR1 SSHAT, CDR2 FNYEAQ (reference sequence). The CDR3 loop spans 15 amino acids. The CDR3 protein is CASSLEVGGYNEQFF. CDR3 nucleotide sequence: TGTGCTAGCAGCTTAGAGGTCGGGGGTTACAATGAGCAGTTCTTC.

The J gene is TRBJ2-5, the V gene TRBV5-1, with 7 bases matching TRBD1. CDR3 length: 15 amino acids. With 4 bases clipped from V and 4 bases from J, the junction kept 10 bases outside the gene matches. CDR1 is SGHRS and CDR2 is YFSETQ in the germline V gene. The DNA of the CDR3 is TGCGCCAGCAGCCGTCCGACAGGGCTAGGAGAGACCCAGTACTTC. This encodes CASSRPTGLGETQYF.